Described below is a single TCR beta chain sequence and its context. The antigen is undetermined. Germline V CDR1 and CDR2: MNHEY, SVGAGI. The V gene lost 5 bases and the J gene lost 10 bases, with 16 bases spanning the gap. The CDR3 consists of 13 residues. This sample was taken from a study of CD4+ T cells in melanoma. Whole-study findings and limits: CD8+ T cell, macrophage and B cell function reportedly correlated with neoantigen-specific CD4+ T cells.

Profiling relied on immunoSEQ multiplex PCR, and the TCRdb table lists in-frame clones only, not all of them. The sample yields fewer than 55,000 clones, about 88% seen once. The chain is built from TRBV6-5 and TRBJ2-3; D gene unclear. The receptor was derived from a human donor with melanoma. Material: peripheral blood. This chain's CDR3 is CASSDGSEEAQYF. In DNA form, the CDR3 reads TGTGCCAGCAGTGACGGATCCGAAGAGGCGCAGTATTTT.